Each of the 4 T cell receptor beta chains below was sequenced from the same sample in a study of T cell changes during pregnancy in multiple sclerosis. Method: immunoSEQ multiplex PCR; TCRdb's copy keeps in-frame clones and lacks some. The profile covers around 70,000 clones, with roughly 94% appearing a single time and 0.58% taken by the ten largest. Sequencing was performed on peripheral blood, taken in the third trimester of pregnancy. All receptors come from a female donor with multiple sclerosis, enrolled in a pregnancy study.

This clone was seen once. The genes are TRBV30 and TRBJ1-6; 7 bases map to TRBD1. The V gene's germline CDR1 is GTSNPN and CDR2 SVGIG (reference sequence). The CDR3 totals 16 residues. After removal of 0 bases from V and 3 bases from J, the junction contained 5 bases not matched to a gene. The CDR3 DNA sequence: TGTGCCTGGAGTGTATTGGCAGGGGGCTATAATTCACCCCTCCACTTT. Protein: CAWSVLAGGYNSPLHF.

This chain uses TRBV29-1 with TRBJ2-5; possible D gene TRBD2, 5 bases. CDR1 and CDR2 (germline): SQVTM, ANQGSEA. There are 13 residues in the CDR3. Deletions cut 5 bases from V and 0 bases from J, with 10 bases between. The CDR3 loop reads CSVKRGYQETQYF. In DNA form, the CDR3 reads TGCAGCGTTAAAAGAGGGTACCAAGAGACCCAGTACTTC.

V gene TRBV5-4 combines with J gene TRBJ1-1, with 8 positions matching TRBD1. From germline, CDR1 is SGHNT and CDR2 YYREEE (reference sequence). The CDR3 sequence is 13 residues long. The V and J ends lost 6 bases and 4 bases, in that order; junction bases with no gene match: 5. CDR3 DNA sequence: TGTGCCAGCATAGGACAGGGTGTCACTGAAGCTTTCTTT. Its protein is CASIGQGVTEAFF.

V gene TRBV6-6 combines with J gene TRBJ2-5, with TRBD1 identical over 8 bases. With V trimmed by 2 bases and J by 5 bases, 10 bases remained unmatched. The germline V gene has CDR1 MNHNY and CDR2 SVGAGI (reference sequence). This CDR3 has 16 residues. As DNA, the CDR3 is TGTGCCAGCAGTTACCCGAACAGGGGGATGGGGGAGACCCAGTACTTC. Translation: CASSYPNRGMGETQYF.